This T cell receptor beta chain emerged from a study of shared clonotypes between healthy human individuals. Germline values: CDR1 SGHTA, CDR2 FQGNSA. V was shortened by 2 bases and J by 2 bases, with 10 bases between the two germline ends. The CDR3 contains 14 residues. Evenly divided among several immunoSEQ plates was the genomic DNA of each subset. The table came from immunoSEQ multiplex PCR; TCRdb's copy has only in-frame clones and leaves some out. This table has fewer than 650,000 clones, around 78% appearing once. Genomic DNA, for the unsorted samples, came from about 90 million PBMCs. The genes are TRBV7-2 and TRBJ2-7, with D possibly being TRBD2 (7 bases). The sample was PBMCs. The sequence came from a woman between 40 and 50 years old in good health. Some clones in this sample may be carry-over from other donors' samples. This CDR3 reads CASSLRGATYEQYF. CDR3 DNA sequence: TGTGCCAGCAGCTTACGGGGGGCCACCTACGAGCAGTACTTC.